This T cell receptor beta chain is from a study of identical twins. One entry per CDR3 protein results from TCRdb running MiXCR on the 5' RACE reads. The sample has 690,000 or so distinct CDR3 sequences; approximately 9% are singletons. Overall study results and limits: These conclusions were based on statistical analysis (cross-sectional, not following the same donors).

This clonotype has more than one count but fewer than ten. The antigen remains unidentified. The CDR3 is made up of 18 amino acids. The germline V gene has CDR1 LGHNA and CDR2 YSLEER. The trim removed 1 base at V and 0 bases at J, leaving 8 bases unmatched. This sample was also put to use in a study of yellow fever vaccine responses in identical twins. This second study says: Twins' vaccine T cell responses were reported to seem partly convergent and partly personalized.

The sequence was obtained from a woman aged 18-29 years in good health. The rearrangement links TRBV4-3 to TRBJ1-5, with 8 bases matching TRBD1. The sequencing input was PBMCs. CDR3: CASSQVWDRWNSNQPQHF. The DNA for the CDR3 is TGCGCCAGCAGCCAAGTCTGGGACAGGTGGAATAGCAATCAGCCCCAGCATTTT.